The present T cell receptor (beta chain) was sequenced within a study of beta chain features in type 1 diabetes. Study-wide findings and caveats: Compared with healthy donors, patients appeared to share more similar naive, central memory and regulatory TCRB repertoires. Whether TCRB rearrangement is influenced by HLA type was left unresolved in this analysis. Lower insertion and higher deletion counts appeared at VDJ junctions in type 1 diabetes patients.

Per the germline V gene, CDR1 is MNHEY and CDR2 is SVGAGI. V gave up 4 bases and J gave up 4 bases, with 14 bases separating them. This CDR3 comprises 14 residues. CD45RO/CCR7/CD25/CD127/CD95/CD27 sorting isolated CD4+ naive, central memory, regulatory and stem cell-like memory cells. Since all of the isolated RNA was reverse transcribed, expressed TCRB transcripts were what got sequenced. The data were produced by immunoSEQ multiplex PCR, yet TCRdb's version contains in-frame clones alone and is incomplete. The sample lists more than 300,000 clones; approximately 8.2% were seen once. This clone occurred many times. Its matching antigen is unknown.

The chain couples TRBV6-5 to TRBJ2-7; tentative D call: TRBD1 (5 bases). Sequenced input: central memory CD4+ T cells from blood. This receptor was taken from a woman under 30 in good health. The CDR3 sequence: CASSLYRSRYEQYF. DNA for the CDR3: TGTGCCAGCAGTTTATACAGGTCACGATACGAGCAGTACTTC.